This TCR beta chain was retrieved from a study of regulatory T cells in long-lasting Graves disease. V lost 2 bases, J lost 7 bases, and 22 bases lay in between. The CDR3 extends over 17 amino acids. The germline gives CDR1 LGHDT, CDR2 YNNKEL (reference sequence). This clonotype was seen repeatedly, ten times or more. Stated time point: newly diagnosed GD, antithyroid drugs for less than 3 months. Generation of the TCR library employed RNA extracted from PBMCs. TCR beta libraries were built with iRepertoire HTBI primers and Arm-PCR of CDR3 regions. TCRdb reanalysed the multiplex PCR reads using MiXCR and keeps one entry per CDR3 protein. The sample consists of under 300,000 distinct CDR3 sequences, more than 15% of them appearing once. The same data also went into a second study, on T cells in Graves' hyperthyroidism and ophthalmopathy. That report notes: Most clonotypes that expanded in the thyroid above 0.001 also showed up in blood.

The TCR sequence derives from a woman aged 25 to 39 with Graves disease. This specimen was peripheral blood mononuclear cells (PBMCs), taken at new diagnosis, from a patient treated with antithyroid drugs. The chain combines TRBV3-1 with TRBJ2-3, with a tentative D call TRBD2 (6 bases). CDR3 DNA sequence: TGTGCCAGCAGCCAATACCCGGCGGGGTCTACGGCGAATACGCAGTATTTT. Translating gives CASSQYPAGSTANTQYF.